The clone carrying this T cell receptor beta chain was recorded many times. Its matching antigen is unknown. These data originate in a study of T cells in Graves' hyperthyroidism and ophthalmopathy. Study summary: The authors collected peripheral blood at initial diagnosis, before any treatment. Study findings and constraints: Researchers found most expanded thyroid clonotypes above 0.001 in blood as well.

The CDR3 totals 15 residues. Germline loops: CDR1 MDHEN, CDR2 SYDVKM. Trimming took 5 bases from V and 5 from J, leaving 18 bases between them. Newly diagnosed hyperthyroidism, duration under 2 months, in patients aged 18 to 65. Using RNA transcripts as the source, TCR beta CDR3 regions were amplified. The HTBI primer set served for first-round RT-PCR of the TCR CDR3. TCRdb re-derived calls from the multiplex PCR reads in MiXCR, one entry per CDR3 protein. The sample has roughly 750,000 distinct CDR3 sequences, 16% seen once. This chain uses TRBV28 with TRBJ1-2; D is ambiguous. Source material: blood. This TCR was sampled from a man younger than 35 with Graves' hyperthyroidism. The CDR3 is CASSPPVSPRYGYTF. DNA of the CDR3: TGTGCCAGCAGTCCCCCCGTGAGCCCCCGGTATGGCTACACCTTC.